A selection of T cell receptor beta chains follows, all from one sample in a study of cytomegalovirus exposure and HLA in healthy donors. Sequencing used immunoSEQ multiplex PCR; TCRdb keeps in-frame clones, though not all of them. The sample lists 100,000 to 150,000 clones, approximately 92% occurring once. The sequenced sample consisted of PBMCs. The receptors were gathered from a woman under 30 in good health and CMV-seronegative. Both conserved end residues are trimmed from each CDR3.

V gene,CDR3 length,CDR3 protein
TRBV5-1,12,ASSLQGLGTEAF
TRBV30,13,AWSPEGRGTDTQY
TRBV6-5,13,ASNSLLTGRGEQY
TRBV11-3,10,ASSRRGTEAF
TRBV4-3,13,ASSQVAGSTYEQY
TRBV10-2,14,ASSRKQGHSGNTIY
TRBV27,13,ASTSGGATPYGYT
TRBV11-3,13,ASSLGQGLGGTQY
TRBV5-6,14,ASSLAVRQGNYGYT
TRBV7-9,12,ASSLEISGNEQF
TRBV4-2,11,ASSRETGTEAF
TRBV6-6,14,ATKPWGGTSTDTQY
TRBV28,13,ATITNRGWTYEQY
TRBV15,11,ATSKDRDTEAF
TRBV28,13,ASSLFRGQGEKLF
TRBV7-2,16,ASSGKAVISSGANVLT
TRBV7-9,16,ASSSVRGGTSGDYEQY
TRBV6-1,12,ASSRQDRRSEAF
TRBV5-1,12,ASSLDAGREKLF
TRBV6-5,13,ASSYGPSPRGGYT
TRBV5-1,13,ASSLLAHSYNEQF
TRBV9,12,ASSARVGTDTQY
TRBV29-1,13,SVGVLKGDNTEAF
TRBV30,11,AWSVTSSETQY
TRBV9,11,ASSPAGNYGYT
TRBV10-2,11,ASSIREAGELF
TRBV6-5,10,ASTSGGSGYT
TRBV7-9,14,ASSPTVVRRNTEAF
TRBV28,14,ASSFPGTGAFNEQF
TRBV7-9,15,ASSPRSGLRDQETQY
TRBV19,13,ASSISGGPTDTQY
TRBV14,12,ASSQVSTPNEQF
TRBV2,13,ASSEGQSSGNTIY
TRBV28,14,ASSPSTGTVNTEAF
TRBV7-9,11,ASSSTGYNEQF
TRBV2,12,ASSSGRKTNEQF
TRBV5-1,13,ASSQISGATDTQY
TRBV5-1,13,ASSVGGHSNEKLF
TRBV7-7,13,ASSPGTSDPYEQY
TRBV7-8,11,AGRHVSTDTQY
TRBV18,13,ASSPRTSAQETQY
TRBV10-3,11,AIGNPLESPLH
TRBV6-1,14,ASSERVAGESYEQY
TRBV28,11,ASRDRGNQPQH
TRBV7-8,13,ASSLLAGGSYEQY
TRBV28,12,ASRGQGANYGYT
TRBV2,15,ASSAPQGRFSNQPQH
TRBV9,13,ASSAVAGNNEKLF
TRBV9,10,ASSPGGNTQY
TRBV7-2,10,ASSSSGVEQF
TRBV27,14,ASSRTSGSSSYEQY
TRBV11-2,14,ASSSNRDRSLGELF